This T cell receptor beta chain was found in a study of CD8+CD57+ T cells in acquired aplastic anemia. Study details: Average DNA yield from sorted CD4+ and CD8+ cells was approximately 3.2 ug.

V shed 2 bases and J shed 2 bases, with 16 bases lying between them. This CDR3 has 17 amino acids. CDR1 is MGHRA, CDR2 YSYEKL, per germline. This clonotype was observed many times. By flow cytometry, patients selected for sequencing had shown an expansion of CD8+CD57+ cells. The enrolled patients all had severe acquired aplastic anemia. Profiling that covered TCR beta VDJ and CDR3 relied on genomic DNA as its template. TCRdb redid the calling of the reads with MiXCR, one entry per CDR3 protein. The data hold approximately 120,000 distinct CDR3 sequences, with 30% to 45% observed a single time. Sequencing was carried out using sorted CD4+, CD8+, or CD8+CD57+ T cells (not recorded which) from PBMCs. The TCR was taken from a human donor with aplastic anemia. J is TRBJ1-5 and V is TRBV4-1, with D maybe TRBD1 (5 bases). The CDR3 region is CASSQSTAGVGNQPQHF. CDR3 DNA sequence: TGCGCCAGCAGCCAATCAACGGCGGGGGTTGGCAATCAGCCCCAGCATTTT.